This T cell receptor beta chain was sequenced during a study of blood T cell repertoires in COVID-19. Looking at the study overall: PBMCs, B-cell-depleted T cells, or T cells provided the cDNA or gDNA that made up the material.

Participant ages covered about 18 to 100 years across about two dozen US areas. Participants in the exposed group had met a COVID-19 case in the 2 weeks before joining the study. V was shortened by 2 bases and J by 6 bases, with 11 bases between the two germline ends. This CDR3 is 13 amino acids long. Germline V gene data show CDR1 as MNHNS and CDR2 as SASEGT. As originally analysed: Amplification of reference gene primers was used by the study to estimate nucleated cell counts. Generated by immunoSEQ multiplex PCR, the TCRdb table keeps only in-frame clones and is missing some. Clonal size and the V and J genes are those of that table, whereas D and trimming came from the DNA. The table has roughly 400,000 clones, about 88% seen once.

This TCR was sampled from a woman aged 18-29 years who had been exposed to COVID-19. The chain is built from TRBV6-1 and TRBJ2-7; D gene uncertain. Sequenced material: PBMCs or T cells enriched from blood (not recorded which). The CDR3 sequence: CASSESTGLEQYF. The CDR3 coding sequence is TGTGCCAGCAGTGAATCGACGGGTCTCGAGCAGTACTTC.